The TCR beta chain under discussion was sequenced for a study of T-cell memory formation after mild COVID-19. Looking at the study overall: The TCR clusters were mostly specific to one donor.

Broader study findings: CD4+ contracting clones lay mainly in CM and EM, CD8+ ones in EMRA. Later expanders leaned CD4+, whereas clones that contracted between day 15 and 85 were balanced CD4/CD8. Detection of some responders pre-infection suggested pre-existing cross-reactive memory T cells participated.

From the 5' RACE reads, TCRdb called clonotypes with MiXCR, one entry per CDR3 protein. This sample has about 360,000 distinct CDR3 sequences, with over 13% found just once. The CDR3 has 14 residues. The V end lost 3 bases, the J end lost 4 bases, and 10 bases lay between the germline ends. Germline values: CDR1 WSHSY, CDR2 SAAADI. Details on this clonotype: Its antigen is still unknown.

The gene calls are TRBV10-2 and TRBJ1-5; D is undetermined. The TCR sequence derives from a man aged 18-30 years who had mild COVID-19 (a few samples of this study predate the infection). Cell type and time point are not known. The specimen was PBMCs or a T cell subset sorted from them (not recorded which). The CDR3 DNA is TGCGCCAGCAGTGACAGGACGGTGAATCAGCCCCAGCATTTT. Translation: CASSDRTVNQPQHF.